This T cell receptor beta chain appears in the sequencing data of a study of T cell responses to AZD1222 COVID-19 vaccine. Regarding the study as a whole: Baseline testing showed seropositivity in only 6 or 7 AZD1222 recipients. Reports indicate that nearly half of spike-specific TCRs are directed at unmutated variant regions.

The V end was cut by 2 bases, the J end by 5 bases, with 12 bases between. CDR1 SNHLY and CDR2 FYNNEI come from the germline V gene. The length of the CDR3 is 14 residues. Clones were read by immunoSEQ multiplex PCR, and TCRdb kept only the in-frame ones, dropping some. The sample includes around 210,000 clones, approximately 94% of them seen just once. As for this clone: Its specificity is not known.

This receptor was identified in an adult who received the MenACWY meningococcal vaccine as a control. The input for sequencing was peripheral blood, taken 28 days after the second dose of the MenACWY control vaccine. This chain links TRBV2 with TRBJ1-2; D remains unclear. CDR3 nucleotide sequence: TGTGCCAGCAGTGAATTCCTAAACCCATATGGCTACACCTTC. Its translation is CASSEFLNPYGYTF.